Sequencing of this T cell receptor beta chain was carried out in a study of cytomegalovirus exposure and HLA in healthy donors. The repertoire was sequenced with immunoSEQ multiplex PCR; TCRdb's copy has only in-frame clones and lacks some. The sample holds approximately 270,000 clones; around 90% are singletons and the top ten take 0.37%. V was cut by 0 bases and J by 7 bases, with 10 bases left in between. The CDR3 runs 15 residues. Germline loops: CDR1 LGHNA, CDR2 YSLEER. This sequence was found in a woman aged 18-35 years in good health and CMV-seronegative. The chain joins TRBV4-3 to TRBJ1-6; a weak D match, TRBD1 (6 bases). Material for sequencing was PBMCs. The CDR3 region has the DNA TGCGCCAGCAGCCAAGAGGACAGAATCAATTCACCCCTCCACTTT. Translated, it gives CASSQEDRINSPLHF.